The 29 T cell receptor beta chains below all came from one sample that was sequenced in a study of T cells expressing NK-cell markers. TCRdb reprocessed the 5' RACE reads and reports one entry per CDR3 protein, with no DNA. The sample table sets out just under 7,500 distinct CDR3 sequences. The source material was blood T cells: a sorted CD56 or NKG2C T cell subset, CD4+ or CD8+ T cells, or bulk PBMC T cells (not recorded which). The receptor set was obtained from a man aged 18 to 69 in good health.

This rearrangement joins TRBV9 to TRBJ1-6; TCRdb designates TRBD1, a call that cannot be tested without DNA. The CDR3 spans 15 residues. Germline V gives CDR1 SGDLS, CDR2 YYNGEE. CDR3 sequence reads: CASSVGLQGKTALHF.

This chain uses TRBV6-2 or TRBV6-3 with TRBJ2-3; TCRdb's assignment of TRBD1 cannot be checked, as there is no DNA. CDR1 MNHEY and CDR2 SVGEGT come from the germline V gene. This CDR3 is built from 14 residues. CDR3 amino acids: CASSMTGSTDTQYF.

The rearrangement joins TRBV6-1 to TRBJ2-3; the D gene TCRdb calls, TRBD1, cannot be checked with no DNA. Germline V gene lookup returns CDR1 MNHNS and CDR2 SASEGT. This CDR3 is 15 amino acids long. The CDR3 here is CASSVSGDNTDTQYF.

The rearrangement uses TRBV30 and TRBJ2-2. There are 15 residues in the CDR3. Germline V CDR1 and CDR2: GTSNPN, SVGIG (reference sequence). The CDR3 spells CAWSRVEGLGGELFF. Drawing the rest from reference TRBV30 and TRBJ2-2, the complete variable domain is SQTIHQWPATLVQPVGSPLSLECTVEGTSNPNLYWYRQAAGRGLQLLFYSVGIGQISSEVPQNLSASRPQDRQFILSSKKLLLSDSGFYLCAWSRVEGLGGELFFGEGSRLTVL.

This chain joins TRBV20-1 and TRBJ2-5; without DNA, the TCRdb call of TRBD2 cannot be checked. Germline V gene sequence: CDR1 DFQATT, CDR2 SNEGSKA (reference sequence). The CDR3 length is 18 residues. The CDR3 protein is CSARGVGLEGPREETQYF.

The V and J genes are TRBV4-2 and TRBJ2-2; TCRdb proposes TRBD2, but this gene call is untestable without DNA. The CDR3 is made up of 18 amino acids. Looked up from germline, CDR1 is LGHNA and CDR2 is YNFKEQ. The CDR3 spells CASSQMNGGGENTGELFF.

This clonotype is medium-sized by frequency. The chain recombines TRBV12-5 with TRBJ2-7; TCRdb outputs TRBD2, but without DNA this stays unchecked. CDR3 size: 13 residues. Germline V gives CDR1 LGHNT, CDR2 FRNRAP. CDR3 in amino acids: CASGAGAFYEQYF.

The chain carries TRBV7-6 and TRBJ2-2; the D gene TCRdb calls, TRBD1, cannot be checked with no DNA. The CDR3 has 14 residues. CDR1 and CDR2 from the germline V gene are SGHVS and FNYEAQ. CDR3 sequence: CASSLGGIPGELFF.

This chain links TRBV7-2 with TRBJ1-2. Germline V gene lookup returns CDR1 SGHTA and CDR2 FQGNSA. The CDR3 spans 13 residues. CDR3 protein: CASSPTTNYGYTF.

The CDR3 loop reads CAIQRTEGNEQYF. V gene TRBV6-1 combines with J gene TRBJ2-7; TCRdb's D call of TRBD2 is untestable without DNA. This CDR3 contains 13 residues. Germline CDR1 and CDR2: MNHNS and SASEGT.

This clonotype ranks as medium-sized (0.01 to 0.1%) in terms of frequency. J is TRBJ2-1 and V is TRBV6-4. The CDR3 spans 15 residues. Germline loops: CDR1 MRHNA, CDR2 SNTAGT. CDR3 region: CASSEGSSSYNEQFF.

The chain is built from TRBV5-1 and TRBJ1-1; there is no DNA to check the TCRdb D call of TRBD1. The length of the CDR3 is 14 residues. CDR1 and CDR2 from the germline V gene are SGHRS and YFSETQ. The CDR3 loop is CASSRWTANTEAFF.

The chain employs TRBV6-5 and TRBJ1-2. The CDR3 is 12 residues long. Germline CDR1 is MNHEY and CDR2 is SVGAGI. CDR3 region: CASSYGQNDYTF.

CDR3 sequence: CASSQDTEDEQYF. The genes are TRBV3-1 and TRBJ2-7. CDR3 size: 13 residues. Germline CDR1 LGHDT, CDR2 YNNKEL (reference sequence).

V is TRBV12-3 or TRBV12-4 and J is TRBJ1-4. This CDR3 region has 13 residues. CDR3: CASSAATNEKLFF.

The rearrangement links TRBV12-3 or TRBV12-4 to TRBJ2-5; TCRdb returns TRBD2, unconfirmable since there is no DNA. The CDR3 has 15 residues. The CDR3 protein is CASSPMGLPKETQYF.

The CDR3 loop reads CASSSRPGKNTDTQYF. This chain joins TRBV7-9 and TRBJ2-3; the D call of TRBD1 rests on TCRdb alone, since no DNA is present to check it. The germline gives CDR1 SEHNR, CDR2 FQNEAQ (reference sequence). CDR3 length: 16 amino acids.

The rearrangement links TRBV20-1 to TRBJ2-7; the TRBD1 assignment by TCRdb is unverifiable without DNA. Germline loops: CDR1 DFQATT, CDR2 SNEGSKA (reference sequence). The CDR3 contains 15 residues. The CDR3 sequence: CSASREQGQSYEQYF.

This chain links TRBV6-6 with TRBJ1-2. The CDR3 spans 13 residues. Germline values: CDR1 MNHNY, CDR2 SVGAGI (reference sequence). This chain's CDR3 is CASSYRDNYGYTF.

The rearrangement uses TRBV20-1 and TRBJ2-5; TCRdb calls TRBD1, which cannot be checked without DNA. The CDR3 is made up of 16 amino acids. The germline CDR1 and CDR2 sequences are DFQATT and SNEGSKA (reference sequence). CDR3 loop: CSARDLVRGHVETQYF.

Here the CDR3 reads CASSDSSQGADTQYF. The gene calls are TRBV6-4 and TRBJ2-3. Germline V gene lookup returns CDR1 MRHNA and CDR2 SNTAGT. This CDR3 spans 15 amino acids.

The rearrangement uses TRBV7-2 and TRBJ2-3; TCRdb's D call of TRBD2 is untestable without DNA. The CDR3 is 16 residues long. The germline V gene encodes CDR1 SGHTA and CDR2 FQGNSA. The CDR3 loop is CASSSLAGGPTDTQYF.

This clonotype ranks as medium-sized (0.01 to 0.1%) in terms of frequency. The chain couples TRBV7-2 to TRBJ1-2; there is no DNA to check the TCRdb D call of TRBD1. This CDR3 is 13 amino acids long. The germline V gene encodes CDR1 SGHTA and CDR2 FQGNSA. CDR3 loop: CASSRDIRHGYTF.

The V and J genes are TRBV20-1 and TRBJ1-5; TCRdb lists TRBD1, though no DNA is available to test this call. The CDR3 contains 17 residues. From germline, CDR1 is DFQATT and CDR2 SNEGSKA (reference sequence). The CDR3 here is CSEVYPRDSGIVRPQHF.

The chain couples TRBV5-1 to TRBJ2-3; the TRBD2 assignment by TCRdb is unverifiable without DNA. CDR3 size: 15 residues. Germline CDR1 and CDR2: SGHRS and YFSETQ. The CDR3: CASSGLGAPTDTQYF.

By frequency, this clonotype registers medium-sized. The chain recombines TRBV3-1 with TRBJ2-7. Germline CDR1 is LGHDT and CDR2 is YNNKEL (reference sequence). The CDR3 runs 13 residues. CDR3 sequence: CASSQDRAYEQYF.

The CDR3: CASSPVAGNTGELFF. The genes are TRBV11-1 and TRBJ2-2; checking the TCRdb D call of TRBD1 is not possible without DNA. CDR1 and CDR2 (germline): SGHAT, FQDESV (reference sequence). This CDR3 is built from 15 residues.

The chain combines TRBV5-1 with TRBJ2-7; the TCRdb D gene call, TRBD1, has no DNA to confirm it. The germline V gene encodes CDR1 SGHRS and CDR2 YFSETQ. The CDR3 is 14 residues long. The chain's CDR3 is CASSLSRSPYEQYF.

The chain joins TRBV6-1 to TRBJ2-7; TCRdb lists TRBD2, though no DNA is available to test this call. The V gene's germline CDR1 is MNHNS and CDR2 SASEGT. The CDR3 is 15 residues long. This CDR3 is CASHGSGGTSYEQYF.